The 6 T cell receptor beta chains presented below share a single source sample, sequenced in a study of T cell repertoires in cytomegalovirus infection. TCRdb re-derived calls from the reads in MiXCR, one entry per CDR3 protein. The table has roughly 600,000 distinct CDR3 sequences, 20% to 30% seen once. Sequencing used CD8+ T cells from PBMCs. The receptors shown here come from a human donor in good health (CMV status not recorded). Some clones in this sample may be carry-over from other donors' samples.

This sequence joins TRBV2 and TRBJ2-1; TRBD1 matches at 9 bases. The V gene's germline CDR1 is SNHLY and CDR2 FYNNEI. The CDR3 is made up of 15 amino acids. V lost 6 bases, J lost 8 bases, and 11 bases stayed unmatched. The CDR3 DNA reads TGTGCCAGCAGGTCCCGGGACAGGGAAAACCATGAGCAGTTCTTC. As protein: CASRSRDRENHEQFF.

V and J are TRBV28 and TRBJ1-2; D remains unclear. The germline V and J ends were trimmed by 7 bases and 4 bases, with 13 bases remaining between them. There are 13 residues in the CDR3. The germline V gene encodes CDR1 MDHEN and CDR2 SYDVKM. In nucleotides, the CDR3 is TGTGCCAGCACCAACTTACCGGTCTATGGCTACACCTTC. Protein: CASTNLPVYGYTF.

This clonotype was seen many times. V gene TRBV7-9 combines with J gene TRBJ2-5; D may match TRBD1 or TRBD2 (5 bases each). Germline CDR1 reads SEHNR; CDR2 reads FQNEAQ (reference sequence). The V end was cut by 3 bases, the J end by 5 bases, with 13 bases between. CDR3 length equals 14 residues. The CDR3 reads CASSFTDSGETQYF. The CDR3 DNA is TGTGCCAGCAGCTTCACGGACTCAGGGGAGACCCAGTACTTC.

Turning to this clonotype: Given a much more abundant clone one base away, this may be a read error. CDR3 loop: CASSPWDTHADTQYF. In DNA form, the CDR3 reads TGTGCCAGCAGCCCCTGGGACACACACGCAGATACGCAGTATTTT. The rearrangement uses TRBV7-2 and TRBJ2-3, with D tentatively TRBD1 (6 bases). The V gene's germline CDR1 is SGHTA and CDR2 FQGNSA. CDR3 length: 15 amino acids. Trimming took 5 bases from V and 4 from J, leaving 16 bases between them.

Remarks on this clonotype: An end of the junction does not agree with germline; a read error may underlie this. The chain employs TRBV5-5 and TRBJ1-1; possible D gene TRBD1, 5 bases. The CDR3 loop spans 18 amino acids. In germline, CDR1 is SGHKS, CDR2 YYEKEE (reference sequence). CDR3 region: CANSLLQGGRAENTEAFF. The CDR3 DNA reads as TGTGCCAACAGCTTGCTGCAGGGAGGAAGGGCGGAGAACACTGAAGCTTTCTTT.

CDR3: CSVEGSWDGYTF. CDR3 DNA sequence: TGCAGCGTTGAGGGGTCTTGGGATGGCTACACCTTC. This chain links TRBV29-1 with TRBJ1-2, with unresolved D. V was shortened by 3 bases and J by 6 bases, with 11 bases between the two germline ends. CDR1 SQVTM and CDR2 ANQGSEA come from the germline V gene. The CDR3 runs to 12 residues.